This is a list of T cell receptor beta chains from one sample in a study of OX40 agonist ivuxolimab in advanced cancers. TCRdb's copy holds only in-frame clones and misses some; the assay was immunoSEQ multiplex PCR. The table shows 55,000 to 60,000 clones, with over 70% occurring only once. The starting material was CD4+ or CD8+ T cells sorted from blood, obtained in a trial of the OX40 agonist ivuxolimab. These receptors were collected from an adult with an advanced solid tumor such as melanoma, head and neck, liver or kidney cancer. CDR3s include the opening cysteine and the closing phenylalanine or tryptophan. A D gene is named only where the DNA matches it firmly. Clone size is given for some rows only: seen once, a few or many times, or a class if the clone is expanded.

CDR3 DNA: TGTGCCAGCAGTACAACTAGCGGGAGAGGAGATACGCAGTATTTT; CDR3 protein: CASSTTSGRGDTQYF; V gene: TRBV28; D gene: TRBD2; J gene: TRBJ2-3; clone size: -
CDR3 DNA: TGTGCCAGCAGTTATGACAAAATCTATGGCTACACCTTC; CDR3 protein: CASSYDKIYGYTF; V gene: TRBV6-6; D gene: -; J gene: TRBJ1-2; clone size: -
CDR3 DNA: TGTGCCATCGGGACAGGTTATGGTGAGCAGTACTTC; CDR3 protein: CAIGTGYGEQYF; V gene: TRBV10-3; D gene: TRBD1; J gene: TRBJ2-7; clone size: -
CDR3 DNA: TGCAGCGTCGCTAGACAGGGTTTGGAGAATGAGCAGTTCTTC; CDR3 protein: CSVARQGLENEQFF; V gene: TRBV29-1; D gene: TRBD1; J gene: TRBJ2-1; clone size: -
CDR3 DNA: TGCGCCAGCAGCTTGGCACAGGCTGCCGGGGAGCTGTTTTTT; CDR3 protein: CASSLAQAAGELFF; V gene: TRBV5-1; D gene: -; J gene: TRBJ2-2; clone size: -
CDR3 DNA: TGTGCCAGCAGTTTGGGGCTAGCGGGAACCTACGAGCAGTACTTC; CDR3 protein: CASSLGLAGTYEQYF; V gene: TRBV6-5; D gene: TRBD2; J gene: TRBJ2-7; clone size: -
CDR3 DNA: TGCGCCAGCAGCTTATCAGGTTTCGGGACTAGCGGGAGAGCCTACGAGCAGTACTTC; CDR3 protein: CASSLSGFGTSGRAYEQYF; V gene: TRBV13; D gene: TRBD2; J gene: TRBJ2-7; clone size: -
CDR3 DNA: TGTGCCAGTAGCCCCTGGACTTCGCTTGGGGAGACCCAGTACTTC; CDR3 protein: CASSPWTSLGETQYF; V gene: TRBV19; D gene: -; J gene: TRBJ2-5; clone size: -
CDR3 DNA: TGTGCCAGCAGCCAAGGACAGGGTAGGGCCACCGGGGAGCTGTTTTTT; CDR3 protein: CASSQGQGRATGELFF; V gene: TRBV7-9; D gene: TRBD1; J gene: TRBJ2-2; clone size: -
CDR3 DNA: TGCGCCAGCAGCCGGGGACAGGGGCTGAGCTACGAGCAGTACTTC; CDR3 protein: CASSRGQGLSYEQYF; V gene: TRBV4-1; D gene: TRBD1; J gene: TRBJ2-7; clone size: -
CDR3 DNA: TGTGCCAGCACCCCCGGGGGATTAAACTATGGCTACACCTTC; CDR3 protein: CASTPGGLNYGYTF; V gene: TRBV7-8; D gene: -; J gene: TRBJ1-2; clone size: -
CDR3 DNA: TGCAGTGCAAGCGGGGACCTACAGTACTTC; CDR3 protein: CSASGDLQYF; V gene: TRBV20-1; D gene: TRBD2; J gene: TRBJ2-5; clone size: -
CDR3 DNA: TGTGCCAGCAGCTTGGCGGGGGGCGGAAACTATGGCTACACCTTC; CDR3 protein: CASSLAGGGNYGYTF; V gene: TRBV5-6; D gene: -; J gene: TRBJ1-2; clone size: few
CDR3 DNA: TGCAGCGTTAGGCCGGGACTAGAATCCGTTCAGTACTTC; CDR3 protein: CSVRPGLESVQYF; V gene: TRBV29-1; D gene: TRBD2; J gene: TRBJ2-4; clone size: -
CDR3 DNA: TGTGCCAGCAGCTTCCCAGGTCGGGGCGGCTACACCTTC; CDR3 protein: CASSFPGRGGYTF; V gene: TRBV7-9; D gene: -; J gene: TRBJ1-2; clone size: -
CDR3 DNA: TGTGCCAGCAGCGTAACTTCCGGCCCCTATGGCTACACCTTC; CDR3 protein: CASSVTSGPYGYTF; V gene: TRBV9; D gene: -; J gene: TRBJ1-2; clone size: -
CDR3 DNA: TGCAGCGTCTCCTTCCTGGTCGACAATGAGCAGTTCTTC; CDR3 protein: CSVSFLVDNEQFF; V gene: TRBV29-1; D gene: -; J gene: TRBJ2-1; clone size: -
CDR3 DNA: TGTGCCATCAACCAGGGGGACATGAACACTGAAGCTTTCTTT; CDR3 protein: CAINQGDMNTEAFF; V gene: TRBV10-3; D gene: TRBD1; J gene: TRBJ1-1; clone size: few
CDR3 DNA: TGTGCCAGCTCACTCGGGACAGGGGGCGATCAGCCCCAGCATTTT; CDR3 protein: CASSLGTGGDQPQHF; V gene: TRBV18; D gene: TRBD1; J gene: TRBJ1-5; clone size: -
CDR3 DNA: TGTGCCAGCAGGGACAGGGGAAATCAGCCCCAGCATTTT; CDR3 protein: CASRDRGNQPQHF; V gene: TRBV6-1; D gene: TRBD1; J gene: TRBJ1-5; clone size: -
CDR3 DNA: TGTGCCAGCAGCTCCTCCCTCTCGGGAAAGGATACGCAGTATTTT; CDR3 protein: CASSSSLSGKDTQYF; V gene: TRBV7-3; D gene: -; J gene: TRBJ2-3; clone size: -
CDR3 DNA: TGTGCCAGCGTACAGGGGGCGGGAGAGACCCAGTACTTC; CDR3 protein: CASVQGAGETQYF; V gene: TRBV28; D gene: TRBD1; J gene: TRBJ2-5; clone size: once
CDR3 DNA: TGTGCCAGCAGTGATGCCCGGGGGGGTCCCGCCGGGGAGCTGTTTTTT; CDR3 protein: CASSDARGGPAGELFF; V gene: TRBV2; D gene: TRBD2; J gene: TRBJ2-2; clone size: -
CDR3 DNA: TGCGCCAGCAGCCATGGGACTAGCGGGAGGGCCTTGGACGGGGCCAACGTCCTGACTTTC; CDR3 protein: CASSHGTSGRALDGANVLTF; V gene: TRBV4-1; D gene: TRBD2; J gene: TRBJ2-6; clone size: -
CDR3 DNA: TGCGCCAGCAGCTTGGATACGGGGGCGCGGGGCTACACCTTC; CDR3 protein: CASSLDTGARGYTF; V gene: TRBV5-1; D gene: -; J gene: TRBJ1-2; clone size: -
CDR3 DNA: TGTGCCAGCAGCTTAACGGGCGGGAGCTCCTACAATGAGCAGTTCTTC; CDR3 protein: CASSLTGGSSYNEQFF; V gene: TRBV25-1; D gene: TRBD2; J gene: TRBJ2-1; clone size: once
CDR3 DNA: TGTGCCAGCAGCAGGACAGGGGGCGAGGAGACCCAGTACTTC; CDR3 protein: CASSRTGGEETQYF; V gene: TRBV14; D gene: TRBD1; J gene: TRBJ2-5; clone size: -
CDR3 DNA: TGTGCCAGTAGTATAGATCACCAGGGAGGAGAAGAGACCCAGTACTTC; CDR3 protein: CASSIDHQGGEETQYF; V gene: TRBV19; D gene: -; J gene: TRBJ2-5; clone size: -
CDR3 DNA: TGTGCCAGCAGCGAACAGGACAACTCCTACGAGCAGTACTTC; CDR3 protein: CASSEQDNSYEQYF; V gene: TRBV2; D gene: -; J gene: TRBJ2-7; clone size: -
CDR3 DNA: TGTGCCAGCAGTTTATCCCCCTCAAAAGTAGCTCTCTATGGCTACACCTTC; CDR3 protein: CASSLSPSKVALYGYTF; V gene: TRBV27; D gene: -; J gene: TRBJ1-2; clone size: -
CDR3 DNA: TGTGCCAGCAGCTTAGCCGGGACTAGCAACGAGCAGTACTTC; CDR3 protein: CASSLAGTSNEQYF; V gene: TRBV7-9; D gene: TRBD2; J gene: TRBJ2-7; clone size: -
CDR3 DNA: TGTGCCAGCAGCTTAGAAGCAGGGCTCGAGCAGTACTTC; CDR3 protein: CASSLEAGLEQYF; V gene: TRBV7-9; D gene: -; J gene: TRBJ2-7; clone size: -
CDR3 DNA: TGTGCCAGCAGGACCGAGGGACTAGCGGGTAATGAGCAGTTCTTC; CDR3 protein: CASRTEGLAGNEQFF; V gene: TRBV2; D gene: TRBD2; J gene: TRBJ2-1; clone size: -
CDR3 DNA: TGTGCCAGCAGCTTAGTCAGTGACACTGAAGCTTTCTTT; CDR3 protein: CASSLVSDTEAFF; V gene: TRBV7-9; D gene: -; J gene: TRBJ1-1; clone size: -
CDR3 DNA: TGCAGCGTTTTAACAGGGGACTACGAGCAGTACTTC; CDR3 protein: CSVLTGDYEQYF; V gene: TRBV29-1; D gene: TRBD1; J gene: TRBJ2-7; clone size: few
CDR3 DNA: TGCGCCAGCAACTCAAAAGGGGGGGATGAAAAACTGTTTTTT; CDR3 protein: CASNSKGGDEKLFF; V gene: TRBV5-1; D gene: -; J gene: TRBJ1-4; clone size: -
CDR3 DNA: TGTGCCAGCAGCGGAGGGGGGTCGAGAGCTTTCTTT; CDR3 protein: CASSGGGSRAFF; V gene: TRBV6-1; D gene: -; J gene: TRBJ1-1; clone size: -
CDR3 DNA: TGTGCCAGCAGCTACGACAGGGTAAGTCAGCCCCAGCATTTT; CDR3 protein: CASSYDRVSQPQHF; V gene: TRBV28; D gene: TRBD1; J gene: TRBJ1-5; clone size: -
CDR3 DNA: TGTGCCAGCAGCTTAGATGGGAGGGAGACCCAGTACTTC; CDR3 protein: CASSLDGRETQYF; V gene: TRBV7-3; D gene: -; J gene: TRBJ2-5; clone size: -
CDR3 DNA: TGTGCCAGCAGCTTAGCGTTAGGCAGAAGACACAATGAGCAGTTCTTC; CDR3 protein: CASSLALGRRHNEQFF; V gene: TRBV7-8; D gene: -; J gene: TRBJ2-1; clone size: -
CDR3 DNA: TGCGCCAGCAGCTTGGGCAATACAGAAGGTTCACCCCTCCACTTT; CDR3 protein: CASSLGNTEGSPLHF; V gene: TRBV5-1; D gene: -; J gene: TRBJ1-6; clone size: -